This T cell receptor beta chain is from a study of T cells in Graves' hyperthyroidism and ophthalmopathy. The CDR3 is 15 amino acids. Germline V lookup: CDR1 SNHLY, CDR2 FYNNEI. V lost 7 bases and J lost 0, with 14 bases in between. This clonotype has a count of ten or more. The CDR3 regions of TCR beta were amplified from RNA transcripts. When the TCR CDR3 underwent first-round RT-PCR, the HTBI primer set was used. TCRdb re-called the multiplex PCR reads through MiXCR, storing one row per CDR3 protein. There are about 600,000 distinct CDR3 sequences in the sample; 16% occur only once, and around 3.3% lies in the top ten.

This chain joins TRBV2 and TRBJ2-3; D is perhaps TRBD1 (5 bases). This clonotype originated in a woman aged 40-49 years with Graves' ophthalmopathy. The source material was blood. CDR3 nucleotide sequence: TGTGCCAGCAACTTGGGCAGGGCTAGCACAGATACGCAGTATTTT. Translated: CASNLGRASTDTQYF.